What follows are 24 T cell receptor beta chains derived from one specimen sequenced in a study of cytomegalovirus exposure and HLA in healthy donors. Primers for the PCR totalled 60 Vbeta and 13 Jbeta. Here immunoSEQ multiplex PCR was the method, and the copy in TCRdb shows in-frame clones only, minus some. In all, the sample yields around 200,000 clones. Sequenced sample: PBMCs. The source is a girl aged 2 to 10 in good health and CMV-seropositive.

This sequence joins TRBV7-9 and TRBJ2-3, with 12 bases lining up with TRBD2. Trimming at V came to 4 bases and at J to 4 bases, leaving 12 bases not matched to a gene. The CDR3 is made up of 18 amino acids. Germline CDR1 reads SEHNR; CDR2 reads FQNEAQ (reference sequence). The CDR3 bases are TGTGCCAGCAGCTCCTACGGGCTAGCGGGAGGGCCAGCAGATACGCAGTATTTT. Translation: CASSSYGLAGGPADTQYF.

The gene calls are TRBV10-3 and TRBJ1-5, with D possibly being TRBD1 (5 bases). Germline CDR1 reads ENHRY; CDR2 reads SYGVKD. CDR3 length: 14 amino acids. Trimming took off 3 bases at V and 1 base at J, with 7 bases between the two ends. The CDR3 spells CAISDRESNQPQHF. The CDR3 region has the DNA TGTGCCATCAGTGACAGGGAAAGCAATCAGCCCCAGCATTTT.

This chain connects TRBV5-1 to TRBJ2-7, with 11 bases that match TRBD2. Germline assignment: CDR1 SGHRS and CDR2 YFSETQ. There are 20 residues in the CDR3. V dropped 0 bases and J dropped 0; count of bases not matched to a gene: 14. This CDR3 is CASSLGPGGLAAFSSYEQYF. Here the CDR3 DNA reads TGCGCCAGCAGCTTGGGGCCAGGGGGACTAGCGGCCTTTAGCTCCTACGAGCAGTACTTC.

This chain uses TRBV5-1 with TRBJ1-5; 7 bases map to TRBD1. Germline values: CDR1 SGHRS, CDR2 YFSETQ. Trimming cost V 4 bases and J 0 bases; bases outside gene matches: 4. This CDR3 is built from 15 residues. The CDR3 region has the DNA TGCGCCAGCAGCCTAGGGACAGCTAGCAATCAGCCCCAGCATTTT. This sequence encodes CASSLGTASNQPQHF.

V and J are TRBV19 and TRBJ1-2; D is perhaps TRBD1 (5 bases). The germline V gene encodes CDR1 LNHDA and CDR2 SQIVND (reference sequence). The V and J ends lost 5 bases and 4 bases respectively, with 14 bases between them. The CDR3 is made up of 14 amino acids. The CDR3 spells CASSVPGLFYGYTF. The CDR3 nucleotides read TGTGCCAGTAGTGTTCCGGGACTCTTCTATGGCTACACCTTC. Drawing the rest from reference TRBV19 and TRBJ1-2, the complete variable domain is DGGITQSPKYLFRKEGQNVTLSCEQNLNHDAMYWYRQDPGQGLRLIYYSQIVNDFQKGDIAEGYSVSREKKESFPLTVTSAQKNPTAFYLCASSVPGLFYGYTFGSGTRLTVV.

The genes are TRBV5-4 and TRBJ1-5; a weak D match, TRBD1 (5 bases). The CDR3 loop spans 14 amino acids. V was shortened by 2 bases and J by 7 bases, with 13 bases between the two germline ends. Per the germline V gene, CDR1 is SGHNT and CDR2 is YYREEE (reference sequence). The CDR3 loop reads CASSFRGDSQPQHF. CDR3 DNA sequence: TGTGCCAGCAGCTTTCGGGGGGATAGCCAGCCCCAGCATTTT.

This rearrangement joins TRBV5-1 to TRBJ2-1; D might be TRBD2 (6 bases). The CDR3 is 16 residues long. The germline V and J ends were trimmed by 0 bases and 7 bases, with 17 bases remaining between them. Germline V gene sequence: CDR1 SGHRS, CDR2 YFSETQ. DNA of the CDR3: TGCGCCAGCAGCTTGGCCAGGTCAGGGAGGAGGAATGAGCAGTTCTTC. Protein sequence: CASSLARSGRRNEQFF.

V and J are TRBV7-8 and TRBJ1-3, with TRBD1 as a possible D gene (5 bases). V lost 3 bases to trimming and J lost 0 bases, with 15 bases between them. Germline V gives CDR1 SGHVS, CDR2 FQNEAQ. The CDR3 spans 17 residues. The CDR3 coding sequence is TGTGCCAGCAGCTTGGGACCGGGACTGTTCTCTGGAAACACCATATATTTT. Residues: CASSLGPGLFSGNTIYF.

The J gene is TRBJ1-4, the V gene TRBV7-9; D is perhaps TRBD1 (5 bases). Per the germline V gene, CDR1 is SEHNR and CDR2 is FQNEAQ (reference sequence). CDR3 length: 14 amino acids. Trimming stripped 1 base from V and 8 bases from J, with 11 bases between. DNA of the CDR3: TGTGCCAGCAGCTTAGTTCGCAAGGGGGAAAAACTGTTTTTT. Translated: CASSLVRKGEKLFF.

CDR3 nucleotide sequence: TGTGCCAGTAGTATAGCGGGGACAGGGTACTACGAGCAGTACTTC. This gives the protein CASSIAGTGYYEQYF. The chain carries TRBV19 and TRBJ2-7; TRBD1 aligns across 9 bases. This CDR3 is built from 15 residues. Trimming cost V 1 base and J 3 bases; bases outside gene matches: 4. Germline loops: CDR1 LNHDA, CDR2 SQIVND (reference sequence).

J is TRBJ1-1 and V is TRBV5-4; 8 positions agree with TRBD1. The junction had 2 bases not matched to a gene; V was cut back by 3 bases and J by 4 bases. Per the germline V gene, CDR1 is SGHNT and CDR2 is YYREEE (reference sequence). The CDR3 extends over 13 amino acids. The CDR3 loop reads CASSYGQGTEAFF. The CDR3 DNA reads as TGTGCCAGCAGCTACGGACAGGGCACTGAAGCTTTCTTT. Using reference TRBV5-4 and TRBJ1-1 for the parts outside the CDR3, the full variable domain is ETGVTQSPTHLIKTRGQQVTLRCSSQSGHNTVSWYQQALGQGPQFIFQYYREEENGRGNFPPRFSGLQFPNYSSELNVNALELDDSALYLCASSYGQGTEAFFGQGTRLTVV.

V is TRBV10-2 and J is TRBJ1-1; a weak D match, TRBD1 (6 bases). CDR1 is WSHSY and CDR2 is SAAADI in the germline V gene. There are 13 residues in the CDR3. V was cut by 3 bases and J by 4 bases, with 9 bases left in between. The chain's CDR3 is CASSEQGITEAFF. DNA of the CDR3: TGCGCCAGCAGTGAACAGGGAATCACTGAAGCTTTCTTT.

The J gene is TRBJ2-1, the V gene TRBV30, with D hard to call. V lost 8 bases to trimming and J lost 5 bases, with 13 bases between them. CDR3 length: 12 residues. Germline CDR1 and CDR2: GTSNPN and SVGIG (reference sequence). CDR3 nucleotide sequence: TGTGCCACCCCACACCGGGACAATGAGCAGTTCTTC. This encodes CATPHRDNEQFF.

V gene TRBV27 combines with J gene TRBJ2-7; TRBD2 agrees at 9 bases. This CDR3 has 19 residues. The ends lost 6 bases at V and 3 bases at J; junction bases unmatched: 21. CDR1 is MNHEY, CDR2 SMNVEV, per germline (reference sequence). CDR3 residues: CASRPHGPSSGTSVYEQYF. CDR3 nucleotides: TGTGCCAGCAGGCCTCACGGGCCGTCTAGCGGGACCTCCGTCTACGAGCAGTACTTC.

V is TRBV29-1 and J is TRBJ1-2, with D tentatively TRBD1 (6 bases). V was trimmed by 7 bases and J by 0 bases, leaving 12 bases between them. The length of the CDR3 is 13 residues. Germline V gives CDR1 SQVTM, CDR2 ANQGSEA. CDR3 bases: TGCAGCGCCTTGACAGGCGCTAACTATGGCTACACCTTC. Translation: CSALTGANYGYTF.

This chain joins TRBV2 and TRBJ1-1; D is undetermined. Germline values: CDR1 SNHLY, CDR2 FYNNEI. Trimming left V 4 bases short and J 5 bases short, with 14 bases between. The CDR3 has 14 amino acids. CDR3 in DNA: TGTGCCAGCAGTGTCGCGGGTTACGGGACTGAAGCTTTCTTT. Protein sequence: CASSVAGYGTEAFF.

The chain employs TRBV4-1 and TRBJ2-1; TRBD2 is a possible D gene (5 bases). This CDR3 is built from 14 residues. V was trimmed by 0 bases and J by 5 bases, leaving 8 bases between them. CDR1 MGHRA and CDR2 YSYEKL come from the germline V gene. In DNA, the CDR3 is TGCGCCAGCAGCCAAGATCTAGCAGACAATGAGCAGTTCTTC. This encodes CASSQDLADNEQFF.

CDR3 nucleotides: TGTGCCAGTAGTAACTACGGGACAGGTCCCTACGAGCAGTACTTC. Its translation is CASSNYGTGPYEQYF. V and J are TRBV19 and TRBJ2-7, with 8 bases fitting TRBD1. The CDR3 extends over 15 amino acids. The germline CDR1 and CDR2 sequences are LNHDA and SQIVND (reference sequence). V shed 4 bases, J shed 2 bases, and the junction held 7 bases outside the gene matches. The full variable domain, in which reference TRBV19 and TRBJ2-7 provide the parts outside the CDR3, is DGGITQSPKYLFRKEGQNVTLSCEQNLNHDAMYWYRQDPGQGLRLIYYSQIVNDFQKGDIAEGYSVSREKKESFPLTVTSAQKNPTAFYLCASSNYGTGPYEQYFGPGTRLTVT.

The chain joins TRBV2 to TRBJ2-7; tentative D call: TRBD2 (6 bases). Germline V CDR1 and CDR2: SNHLY, FYNNEI. The germline V and J ends were trimmed by 7 bases and 3 bases, with 13 bases remaining between them. CDR3 length equals 13 residues. CDR3 region: CASMGVRDYEQYF. The DNA for the CDR3 is TGTGCCAGCATGGGTGTGCGGGACTACGAGCAGTACTTC.

The chain couples TRBV28 to TRBJ1-1; 7 positions agree with TRBD1. CDR1 is MDHEN and CDR2 is SYDVKM in the germline V gene. After removal of 3 bases from V and 7 bases from J, the junction contained 5 bases not matched to a gene. CDR3 size: 13 residues. CDR3 nucleotides: TGTGCCAGCAGTTTGAGGGGGCAGGGTGAAGCTTTCTTT. Translating gives CASSLRGQGEAFF.

This chain connects TRBV5-1 to TRBJ1-1, with D perhaps TRBD1 (5 bases). Trimming removed 3 bases at V and 10 bases at J, with 16 bases between. The CDR3 is 13 amino acids. CDR1 and CDR2 (germline): SGHRS, YFSETQ. The CDR3 is CASSSLGGGVAFF. Written as DNA, the CDR3 is TGCGCCAGCAGCTCCCTGGGGGGTGGAGTAGCTTTCTTT.

The chain links TRBV11-3 to TRBJ2-3; D gene uncertain. The germline V gene encodes CDR1 SGHNT and CDR2 YENEEA. The CDR3 runs 13 residues. The V and J ends lost 2 bases and 3 bases respectively, with 6 bases between them. The CDR3 bases are TGTGCCAGCAGCTTACACATAACAGATACGCAGTATTTT. This encodes CASSLHITDTQYF.

The chain joins TRBV7-9 to TRBJ2-5; perhaps TRBD1 as D (6 bases). This CDR3 contains 15 residues. Germline values: CDR1 SEHNR, CDR2 FQNEAQ (reference sequence). Trimming left V 5 bases short and J 2 bases short, with 15 bases between. The CDR3 region is CASSPRTANQETQYF. Here the CDR3 DNA reads TGTGCCAGCAGCCCTCGGACAGCTAATCAAGAGACCCAGTACTTC.

This chain connects TRBV7-9 to TRBJ2-7; TRBD2 aligns across 9 bases. CDR1 is SEHNR and CDR2 is FQNEAQ in the germline V gene (reference sequence). V dropped 7 bases and J dropped 4; count of bases not matched to a gene: 5. The CDR3 is 13 residues long. The CDR3, as DNA: TGTGCCAGCAATCTAGCGGGATTTTACGAGCAGTACTTC. It specifies CASNLAGFYEQYF. The full variable domain, with the rest looked up from reference TRBV7-9 and TRBJ2-7, is DTGVSQNPRHKITKRGQNVTFRCDPISEHNRLYWYRQTLGQGPEFLTYFQNEAQLEKSRLLSDRFSAERPKGSFSTLEIQRTEQGDSAMYLCASNLAGFYEQYFGPGTRLTVT.